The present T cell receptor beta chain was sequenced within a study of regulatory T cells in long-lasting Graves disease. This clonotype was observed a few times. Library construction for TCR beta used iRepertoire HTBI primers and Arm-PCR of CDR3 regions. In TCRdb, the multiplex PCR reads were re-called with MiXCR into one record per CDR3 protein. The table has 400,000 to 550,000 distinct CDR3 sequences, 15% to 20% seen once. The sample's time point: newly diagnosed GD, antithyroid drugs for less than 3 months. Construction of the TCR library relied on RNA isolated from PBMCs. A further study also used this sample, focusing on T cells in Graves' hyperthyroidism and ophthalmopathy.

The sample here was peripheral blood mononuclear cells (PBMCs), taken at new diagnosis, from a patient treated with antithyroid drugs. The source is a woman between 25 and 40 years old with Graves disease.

The CDR3 bases are TGCAGCGCCGAGGGGAGCGAGAGCTCCTACAATGAGCAGTTCTTC. Amino acid sequence: CSAEGSESSYNEQFF. The gene calls are TRBV29-1 and TRBJ2-1; possibly TRBD1 or TRBD2 for D (5 bases each). V lost 7 bases and J lost 0, with 16 bases in between. This CDR3 is 15 amino acids long. Germline-derived CDR1 and CDR2 are SQVTM and ANQGSEA.